This TCR beta chain was found in a study of CD8+ T cells in alopecia areata. Following extraction, RNA underwent reverse transcription to cDNA, which served as the sequencing template. Data came from immunoSEQ multiplex PCR; TCRdb stores just in-frame clones and leaves some out. The sample carries some 190,000 clones, about 51% recorded once. Treatment: oral pan-JAK inhibitor, 5-10 mg twice daily. Study conclusions and caveats: Mice gave a clearer picture of TCR sharing than patients did, possibly for HLA-related reasons.

Remarks on this clone: The antigen is undetermined.

This specimen consisted of CD8+ T cells sorted from blood, obtained at roughly week 52, from a patient treated with tofacitinib. This TCR came from a human donor with alopecia areata.

CDR3 coding DNA: TGTGCCTGGAGTGTACCGAACACTGAAGCTTTCTTT. It encodes CAWSVPNTEAFF. The chain joins TRBV30 to TRBJ1-1; the D is unclear. Germline values: CDR1 GTSNPN, CDR2 SVGIG (reference sequence). This CDR3 contains 12 residues. V lost 0 bases and J lost 1, with 3 bases in between.